This T cell receptor beta chain is drawn from a study of control samples from healthy donors and cancer patients. This CDR3 comprises 15 residues. Trimming shortened V by 0 bases and J by 5 bases, and 12 bases separated the two germline ends. The germline CDR1 and CDR2 sequences are KGHDR and SFDVKD. Method: immunoSEQ multiplex PCR; TCRdb's copy keeps in-frame clones and lacks some. Counted here are around 82,000 clones, around 87% occurring once; the ten biggest clones make up 20% to 25%. This chain uses TRBV24-1 with TRBJ2-5, with D possibly TRBD1 on 5 matching bases. This receptor was taken from a man aged 50 to 60 in good health. Sequencing was done on a sample of blood. The CDR3 region is CATSDLQAGKETQYF. In nucleotides, the CDR3 is TGTGCCACCAGTGATTTGCAGGCAGGGAAGGAGACCCAGTACTTC.